The T cell receptor (beta chain) described here comes from a study of a mutant IDH1 vaccine in newly diagnosed glioma. On the study more broadly: The study gave patients eight vaccinations in weeks 1, 3, 5, 7, 11, 15, 19, 23. The study started vaccination 4-6 weeks after radiotherapy alone, or with temozolomide cycles. Study outcomes and limitations: Alterations occurring in top peripheral T cell clonotypes seemed unrelated to pseudoprogression.

The data were produced by immunoSEQ multiplex PCR, yet TCRdb's version contains in-frame clones alone and is incomplete. The table shows 58,000 or so clones, with over 80% occurring only once. Time point described: week 23, last vaccination. What each vaccine dose contained was 300 ug of mutant IDH1 20-mer peptide, accompanied by topical imiquimod. The study enrolled donors with new WHO grade 3 or 4 IDH1-mutant, ATRX-lost astrocytomas. The V end was cut by 4 bases, the J end by 6 bases, with 7 bases between. The CDR3 runs to 11 residues. Germline V lookup: CDR1 MDHEN, CDR2 SYDVKM. A note on this clone: Its specificity is not known.

Sequencing was performed on PBMCs, taken from a glioma patient whose treatment included an IDH1 peptide vaccine. V usage is TRBV28 and J usage is TRBJ2-7; D gene ambiguous. This TCR was sampled from a man in his forties with glioma. The CDR3 reads CASSSPAEQYF. CDR3 DNA sequence: TGTGCCAGCAGTTCCCCCGCCGAGCAGTACTTC.